Presented here are 2 T cell receptor beta chains from one specimen sequenced in a study of blood T cell repertoires in COVID-19 (TCRdb year 2020). Library creation used the immunoSEQ multiplex PCR assay. TCRdb holds this immuneACCESS table with in-frame rearrangements only. Some clones are missing; in checked studies, unresolved V genes explain under half, and the rest has no known cause. The sample records over 100,000 clones, less than 85% of which are singletons. The ten largest clones represent 9% to 15% of the sample. Input material: peripheral blood. Receptor source: an older woman with acute or convalescent COVID-19.

V and J are TRBV12-3 or TRBV12-4 and TRBJ2-4; D is perhaps TRBD2 (5 bases). Trimming shortened V by 8 bases and J by 9 bases, and 11 bases separated the two germline ends. The CDR3 runs to 11 residues. CDR3 in DNA: TGTGCCAGCGCCCTCGGAGGCATTCAGTACTTC. The encoded protein is CASALGGIQYF.

In regard to this clone: This sample includes further DNA sequences coding for the same CDR3. The chain links TRBV19 to TRBJ2-2; tentatively, D is TRBD1 (6 bases). V dropped 3 bases and J dropped 4 bases, with 9 bases sitting between them. Per germline, CDR1 LNHDA and CDR2 SQIVND (reference sequence). The length of the CDR3 is 14 residues. The CDR3 loop is CASSIGRGTGELFF. The DNA of the CDR3 is TGTGCCAGTAGTATCGGCAGGGGCACCGGGGAGCTGTTTTTT.